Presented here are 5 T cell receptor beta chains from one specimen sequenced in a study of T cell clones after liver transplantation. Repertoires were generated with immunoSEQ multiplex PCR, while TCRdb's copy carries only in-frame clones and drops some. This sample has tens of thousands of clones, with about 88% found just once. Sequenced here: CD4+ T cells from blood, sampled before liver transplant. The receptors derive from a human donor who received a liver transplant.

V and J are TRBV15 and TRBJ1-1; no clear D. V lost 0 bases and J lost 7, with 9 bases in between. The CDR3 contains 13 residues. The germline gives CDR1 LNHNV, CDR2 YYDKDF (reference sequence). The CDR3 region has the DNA TGTGCCACCAGCAGAGAATCAAGGATTGAAGCTTTCTTT. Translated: CATSRESRIEAFF. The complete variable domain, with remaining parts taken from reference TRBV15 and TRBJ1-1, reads DAMVIQNPRYQVTQFGKPVTLSCSQTLNHNVMYWYQQKSSQAPKLLFHYYDKDFNNEADTPDNFQSRRPNTSFCFLDIRSPGLGDTAMYLCATSRESRIEAFFGQGTRLTVV.

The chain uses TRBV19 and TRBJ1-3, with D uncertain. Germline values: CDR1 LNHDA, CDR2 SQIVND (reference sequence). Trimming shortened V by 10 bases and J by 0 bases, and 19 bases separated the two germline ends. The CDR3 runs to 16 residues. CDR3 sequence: CATHPTGGLSGNTIYF. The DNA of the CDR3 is TGTGCCACCCACCCTACTGGAGGACTCTCTGGAAACACCATATATTTT.

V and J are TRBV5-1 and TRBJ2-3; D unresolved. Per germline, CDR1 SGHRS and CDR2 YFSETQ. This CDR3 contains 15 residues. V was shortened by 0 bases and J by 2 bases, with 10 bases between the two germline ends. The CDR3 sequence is CASSLARSATDTQYF. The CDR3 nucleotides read TGCGCCAGCAGCTTGGCAAGGAGTGCCACAGATACGCAGTATTTT.

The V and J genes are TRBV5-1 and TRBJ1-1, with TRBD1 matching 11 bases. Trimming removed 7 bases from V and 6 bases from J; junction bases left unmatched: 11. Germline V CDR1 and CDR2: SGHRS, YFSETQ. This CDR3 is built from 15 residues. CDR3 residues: CASQRTGGEWAEAFF. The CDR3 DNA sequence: TGCGCCAGCCAACGGACAGGGGGCGAATGGGCTGAAGCTTTCTTT.

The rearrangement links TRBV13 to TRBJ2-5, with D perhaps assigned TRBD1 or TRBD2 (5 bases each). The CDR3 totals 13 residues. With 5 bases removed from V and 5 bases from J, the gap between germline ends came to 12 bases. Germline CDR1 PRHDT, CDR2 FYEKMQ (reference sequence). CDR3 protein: CASSQYGAETQYF. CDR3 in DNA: TGTGCCAGCAGCCAATACGGGGCGGAGACCCAGTACTTC.